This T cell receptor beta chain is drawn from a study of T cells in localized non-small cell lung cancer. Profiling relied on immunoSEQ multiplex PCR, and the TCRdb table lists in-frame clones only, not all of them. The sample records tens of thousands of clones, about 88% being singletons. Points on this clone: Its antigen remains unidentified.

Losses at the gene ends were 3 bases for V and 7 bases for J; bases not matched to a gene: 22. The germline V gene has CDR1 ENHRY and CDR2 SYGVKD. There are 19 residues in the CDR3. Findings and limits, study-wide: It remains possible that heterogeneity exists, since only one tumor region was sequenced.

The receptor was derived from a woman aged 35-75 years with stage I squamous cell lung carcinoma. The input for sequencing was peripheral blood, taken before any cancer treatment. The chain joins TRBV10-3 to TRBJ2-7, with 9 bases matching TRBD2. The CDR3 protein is CAISDSRTSGGPHLWEQYF. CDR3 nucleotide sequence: TGTGCCATCAGTGACTCGAGGACCAGCGGGGGGCCCCACCTGTGGGAGCAGTACTTC.